The 28 T cell receptor beta chains in this list originate from one sample, sequenced in a study of blood T cells in healthy people across ages. Then a second PCR, running roughly 6 to 11 cycles, was carried out with a sample-barcoded 5' primer and a J-beta primer mix. TCRdb reanalysed the 5' RACE reads using MiXCR and keeps one entry per CDR3 protein. The sample has over 450,000 distinct CDR3 sequences, approximately 25% seen once. This same sample was also part of a study on T cells of mothers and their children.

The sample comprised blood. Source of these receptors: a boy aged 5-17 years in good health.

V is TRBV12-3 or TRBV12-4 and J is TRBJ2-7; D is possibly TRBD1 or TRBD2 (5 bases each). The length of the CDR3 is 13 residues. Trimming left V 3 bases short and J 6 bases short, with 12 bases between. CDR3 in DNA: TGTGCCAGCAGTTTTCGGGACCAGGGCGAGCAGTACTTC. It codes for CASSFRDQGEQYF.

This clonotype was detected only a few times. The chain employs TRBV24-1 and TRBJ2-5; 7 bases line up with TRBD1. The V gene end was trimmed by 7 bases and the J gene end by 4 bases; junction bases not matched to a gene: 8. CDR1 and CDR2 (germline): KGHDR, SFDVKD. This CDR3 comprises 14 residues. The CDR3: CATRSTGDGETQYF. The CDR3 nucleotides read TGTGCCACCAGGTCCACAGGGGACGGAGAGACCCAGTACTTC.

This chain connects TRBV19 to TRBJ2-1; D might be TRBD1 (6 bases). This CDR3 region has 17 residues. V gave up 1 base and J gave up 1 base, with 14 bases separating them. The germline CDR1 and CDR2 sequences are LNHDA and SQIVND (reference sequence). CDR3 bases: TGTGCCAGTAGTATAGTGCCTACAGGGTTATCCTACAATGAGCAGTTCTTC. Translation: CASSIVPTGLSYNEQFF.

The J gene is TRBJ2-5, the V gene TRBV28; D may be TRBD1 (7 bases). Germline CDR1 reads MDHEN; CDR2 reads SYDVKM. The CDR3 is made up of 17 amino acids. V lost 1 base and J 5 bases, leaving 20 bases between the germline ends. CDR3 protein: CASSLYPQTGRLETQYF. The DNA for the CDR3 is TGTGCCAGCAGTTTATACCCCCAGACAGGGAGGTTGGAGACCCAGTACTTC. Full variable domain (outside the CDR3, taken from reference TRBV28 and TRBJ2-5): DVKVTQSSRYLVKRTGEKVFLECVQDMDHENMFWYRQDPGLGLRLIYFSYDVKMKEKGDIPEGYSVSREKKERFSLILESASTNQTSMYLCASSLYPQTGRLETQYFGPGTRLLVL.

Only a few counts were recorded for this clonotype. The chain joins TRBV29-1 to TRBJ2-3, with D perhaps TRBD2 (6 bases). V dropped 1 base and J dropped 2 bases, with 10 bases sitting between them. The CDR3 length is 14 residues. CDR1 and CDR2 from the germline V gene are SQVTM and ANQGSEA. CDR3 loop: CSVEGLANTDTQYF. As DNA, the CDR3 is TGCAGCGTTGAAGGGCTAGCGAACACAGATACGCAGTATTTT.

This clonotype was counted between two and nine times. J is TRBJ1-1 and V is TRBV7-2; D remains unclear. Trimming stripped 5 bases from V and 1 base from J, with 8 bases between. The V gene's germline CDR1 is SGHTA and CDR2 FQGNSA. CDR3 length: 13 amino acids. As DNA, the CDR3 is TGTGCCAGCAGCAGAACACGGAACACTGAAGCTTTCTTT. It yields the protein CASSRTRNTEAFF.

Of note for this clonotype: One junction end disagrees with the germline gene, perhaps due to a read error. The CDR3: CASSPWTSGYRETHYF. As DNA, the CDR3 is TGTGCCAGCAGCCCTTGGACTAGCGGGTACCGTGAGACCCACTACTTC. V and J are TRBV7-2 and TRBJ2-5, with 11 bases matching TRBD2. Germline CDR1 is SGHTA and CDR2 is FQGNSA. The CDR3 runs to 16 residues.

This clonotype was picked up one time. The chain recombines TRBV27 with TRBJ2-7, with D perhaps TRBD2 (6 bases). The CDR3 length is 15 residues. Germline V gene data show CDR1 as MNHEY and CDR2 as SMNVEV (reference sequence). Trimming took off 0 bases at V and 2 bases at J, with 11 bases between the two ends. The CDR3: CASSLSGSGAYEQYF. CDR3 DNA: TGTGCCAGCAGTTTATCCGGTTCGGGGGCCTACGAGCAGTACTTC.

This clonotype was observed a handful of times. V and J are TRBV28 and TRBJ2-1; 8 bases fit TRBD2. Per the germline V gene, CDR1 is MDHEN and CDR2 is SYDVKM. V shed 6 bases and J 3 bases; nucleotides not matched to a gene: 10. The length of the CDR3 is 16 residues. The CDR3 nucleotides read TGTGCCAGCAGACCCGAAGGTGCGGGAGGCTACAATGAGCAGTTCTTC. It translates to CASRPEGAGGYNEQFF.

This clonotype appeared many times. The gene calls are TRBV29-1 and TRBJ2-1; D ambiguous. The CDR3 runs to 11 residues. The germline V gene has CDR1 SQVTM and CDR2 ANQGSEA. V lost 3 bases to trimming and J lost 4 bases, with 4 bases between them. The CDR3 nucleotides are TGCAGCGTTGACCGGTACAATGAGCAGTTCTTC. It translates to CSVDRYNEQFF.

This clonotype has just a few counts. The gene calls are TRBV13 and TRBJ2-3, with TRBD2 matching 8 bases. Unmatched junction bases numbered 2, after V lost 0 bases and J lost 3 bases. The CDR3 has 15 amino acids. The germline CDR1 and CDR2 sequences are PRHDT and FYEKMQ (reference sequence). CDR3 nucleotide sequence: TGTGCCAGCAGCTTAGGACTAGCGGTGACAGATACGCAGTATTTT. Residues: CASSLGLAVTDTQYF.

The CDR3 sequence: CASRGTGMNTEAFF. In nucleotides, the CDR3 is TGTGCCAGCAGGGGAACAGGGATGAACACTGAAGCTTTCTTT. V usage is TRBV12-3 or TRBV12-4 and J usage is TRBJ1-1, with D possibly being TRBD1 (6 bases). V was cut by 6 bases and J by 0 bases, with 11 bases left in between. The CDR3 runs 14 residues.

The chain employs TRBV27 and TRBJ2-5, with TRBD2 identical over 9 bases. Near its end, the DNA agrees better with TRBJ2-1, so the J call may be wrong. This CDR3 contains 15 residues. Germline CDR1 and CDR2: MNHEY and SMNVEV (reference sequence). CDR3 protein: CASSLMLAGNNEQFF. The CDR3 DNA is TGTGCCAGCAGTTTAATGCTAGCGGGAAACAATGAGCAGTTCTTC.

This chain connects TRBV11-2 to TRBJ2-2, with TRBD2 matching 10 bases. The CDR3 spans 15 residues. J lost 4 bases, V lost 4 bases, and 3 bases had no gene match. In germline, CDR1 is SGHAT, CDR2 FQNNGV. CDR3 region: CASSSLAGATGELFF. For the CDR3, the DNA is TGTGCCAGCAGCTCCCTAGCGGGAGCCACCGGGGAGCTGTTTTTT.

A few counts support this clonotype. The rearrangement uses TRBV7-2 and TRBJ1-3; 7 bases are a match to TRBD1. This CDR3 has 16 residues. Germline V gene sequence: CDR1 SGHTA, CDR2 FQGNSA. Unmatched junction bases numbered 3, after V lost 1 base and J lost 0 bases. This CDR3 is CASSLGQGHSGNTIYF. The DNA for the CDR3 is TGTGCCAGCAGCTTAGGACAGGGACACTCTGGAAACACCATATATTTT.

This clonotype was seen more than once but under ten times. The chain employs TRBV20-1 and TRBJ2-5; D is unclear. Germline values: CDR1 DFQATT, CDR2 SNEGSKA (reference sequence). V was shortened by 6 bases and J by 5 bases, with 16 bases between the two germline ends. This CDR3 is built from 13 residues. The CDR3: CSARSPPRETQYF. The DNA of the CDR3 is TGCAGTGCCAGGTCCCCACCCCGGGAGACCCAGTACTTC.

In its sample, this clonotype was seen a few times. This chain uses TRBV5-6 with TRBJ1-2, with TRBD1 as a possible D gene (5 bases). Germline V lookup: CDR1 SGHDT, CDR2 YYEEEE. This CDR3 contains 17 residues. With 1 base removed from V and 3 bases from J, the gap between germline ends came to 19 bases. This CDR3 is CASSLWERQRPHYGYTF. CDR3 DNA: TGTGCCAGCAGCTTGTGGGAAAGACAGCGCCCACACTATGGCTACACCTTC.

The CDR3 sequence is CASRRDLSYNEQFF. In DNA, the CDR3 is TGTGCCAGCAGGCGGGACCTCTCCTACAATGAGCAGTTCTTC. The chain links TRBV6-5 to TRBJ2-1, with D perhaps TRBD2 (6 bases). Germline CDR1 reads MNHEY; CDR2 reads SVGAGI. Trimming removed 6 bases at V and 0 bases at J, with 9 bases between. The CDR3 sequence is 14 residues long.

This clonotype was seen a handful of times. The V and J genes are TRBV3-1 and TRBJ2-5; 12 nucleotides align to TRBD2. The CDR3 spans 16 residues. V lost 1 base to trimming and J lost 4 bases; unmatched junction nucleotides: 4. In germline, CDR1 is LGHDT, CDR2 YNNKEL (reference sequence). The CDR3 spells CASSQGSSGGAETQYF. CDR3 bases: TGTGCCAGCAGCCAAGGGTCTAGCGGGGGGGCAGAGACCCAGTACTTC.

The chain couples TRBV9 to TRBJ2-3; 7 bases agree with TRBD1. This CDR3 has 14 residues. Germline loops: CDR1 SGDLS, CDR2 YYNGEE. J gave up 6 bases and V 4 bases, and 8 bases lay outside the gene matches. CDR3 in DNA: TGTGCCAGCAGCCTACATGAGGGGGCGGATACGCAGTATTTT. Encoded protein: CASSLHEGADTQYF.

The gene calls are TRBV12-3 or TRBV12-4 and TRBJ1-4; 12 bases match TRBD1. The CDR3 covers 15 residues. V lost 4 bases to trimming and J lost 8 bases; unmatched junction nucleotides: 5. As DNA, the CDR3 is TGTGCCAGCAGTTGGGGACAGGGGGCTGGAGAAAAACTGTTTTTT. Encoded protein: CASSWGQGAGEKLFF.

The chain couples TRBV20-1 to TRBJ1-2; 8 positions match TRBD1. The germline CDR1 and CDR2 sequences are DFQATT and SNEGSKA (reference sequence). This CDR3 region has 14 residues. The V segment lost 1 base and the J segment 6 bases; nucleotides outside the gene matches: 7. CDR3: CSARVQGAVDGYTF. The CDR3 DNA is TGCAGTGCTAGAGTGCAGGGGGCGGTTGATGGCTACACCTTC.

The V and J genes are TRBV27 and TRBJ1-5; D is uncertain. CDR1 and CDR2 (germline): MNHEY, SMNVEV (reference sequence). Trimming pared 4 bases from V and 6 bases from J, leaving 10 bases between. The CDR3 spans 13 residues. In DNA, the CDR3 is TGTGCCAGCAGTTCGCCTAGCGGTCAGCCCCAGCATTTT. Translated, it gives CASSSPSGQPQHF.

This chain connects TRBV27 to TRBJ1-4; D call uncertain. The germline gives CDR1 MNHEY, CDR2 SMNVEV (reference sequence). Trimming removed 0 bases at V and 3 bases at J, with 14 bases between. The CDR3 covers 17 residues. The CDR3 DNA reads TGTGCCAGCAGTTTATCGGGGTATACGGGGTCTAATGAAAAACTGTTTTTT. This codes for CASSLSGYTGSNEKLFF. Variable domain in full (rest from reference TRBV27 and TRBJ1-4): EAQVTQNPRYLITVTGKKLTVTCSQNMNHEYMSWYRQDPGLGLRQIYYSMNVEVTDKGDVPEGYKVSRKEKRNFPLILESPSPNQTSLYFCASSLSGYTGSNEKLFFGSGTQLSVL.

The J gene is TRBJ2-6, the V gene TRBV2; 9 nucleotides match TRBD1. The J segment lost 1 base and the V segment lost 5 bases, leaving 15 bases of the junction unmatched. Germline V lookup: CDR1 SNHLY, CDR2 FYNNEI. The CDR3 totals 20 residues. The CDR3 here is CASSSMLWTGDLSGANVLTF. The CDR3 coding sequence is TGTGCCAGCAGTTCTATGCTTTGGACAGGGGATTTATCTGGGGCCAACGTCCTGACTTTC.

This clonotype was seen only a few times. For the CDR3, the DNA is TGTGCCAGCGGCGGGGGGTACAATGAGCAGTTCTTC. Its protein product is CASGGGYNEQFF. V and J are TRBV25-1 and TRBJ2-1, with 8 bases aligning to TRBD2. The CDR3 loop spans 12 amino acids. The J segment lost 4 bases and the V segment lost 8 bases, leaving 1 base of the junction unmatched. Germline-derived CDR1 and CDR2 are MGHDK and SYGVNS.

In its sample, this clonotype was seen a few times. This chain links TRBV6-2 or TRBV6-3 with TRBJ1-6, with D possibly being TRBD1 (6 bases). The germline V gene has CDR1 MNHEY and CDR2 SVGEGT. The CDR3 is 15 amino acids. V lost 0 bases and J 7 bases, leaving 10 bases between the germline ends. The DNA for the CDR3 is TGTGCCAGCAGTTACTCAGGGGGGGACAATTCACCCCTCCACTTT. Translation gives CASSYSGGDNSPLHF.

The V call is TRBV20-1, the J call TRBJ1-2; 7 nucleotides match TRBD1. Germline CDR1 DFQATT, CDR2 SNEGSKA (reference sequence). The CDR3 extends over 14 amino acids. V shed 1 base, J shed 2 bases, and the junction held 4 bases outside the gene matches. CDR3 sequence (DNA): TGCAGTGCTAGAGGGACGACAGGGAACTATGGCTACACCTTC. Amino acid sequence: CSARGTTGNYGYTF.